This TCR beta chain was observed in a study of OX40 agonist ivuxolimab in advanced cancers. The J segment lost 6 bases and the V segment lost 6 bases, leaving 5 bases of the junction unmatched. Germline V gene data show CDR1 as ENHRY and CDR2 as SYGVKD. The CDR3 has 13 amino acids. Produced via immunoSEQ multiplex PCR; TCRdb's table is partial and in-frame only. The profile shows around 83,000 clones, over 75% of them singletons. This receptor was obtained from an adult with an advanced solid tumor such as melanoma, head and neck, liver or kidney cancer. This rearrangement joins TRBV10-3 to TRBJ2-1; 7 nucleotides align to TRBD1. The material sequenced was CD4+ or CD8+ T cells sorted from blood, taken in a trial of the OX40 agonist ivuxolimab. CDR3 DNA sequence: TGTGCCATCAGGACCGGGACAGTCAATGAGCAGTTCTTC. Translation gives CAIRTGTVNEQFF.